This T cell receptor beta chain comes out of a study of siplizumab effects on memory and regulatory T cells. Study-wide results and limits: A minor fraction of alloreactive clones, and no more, mapped to unstimulated subsets. Memory T cells appeared less diverse than naive cells, which seemed to contribute substantially to alloresponse. Proof of suppressive function in proliferating Tregs from siplizumab cultures was not established. Treg-derived clones made up an average of about 73% of mappable alloreactive CD4+ clones with siplizumab and more than 25% in controls.

Trimming took 0 bases from V and 1 from J, leaving 16 bases between them. Germline assignment: CDR1 SGDLS and CDR2 YYNGEE. This CDR3 is 17 amino acids long. Assay used: immunoSEQ multiplex PCR; TCRdb lists only in-frame clones, some missing. The repertoire includes tens of thousands of clones, 75% to 95% of them detected once, and 25% to 35% sits in the top ten. Regarding this clone: The antigen remains undetermined.

This clonotype was sampled from a human donor in good health. The sequenced sample consisted of CD8+ T cells sorted from blood. This rearrangement joins TRBV9 to TRBJ1-2; D not resolved. The DNA for the CDR3 is TGTGCCAGCAGCGTAGTCGTTAGTGACACCGATAACTATGGCTACACCTTC. Amino acids: CASSVVVSDTDNYGYTF. The variable domain in full, completed from reference TRBV9 and TRBJ1-2, reads DSGVTQTPKHLITATGQRVTLRCSPRSGDLSVYWYQQSLDQGLQFLIQYYNGEERAKGNILERFSAQQFPDLHSELNLSSLELGDSALYFCASSVVVSDTDNYGYTFGSGTRLTVV.